Listed below are T cell receptor beta chains from one sample, sequenced in a study of T cell responses to AZD1222 COVID-19 vaccine. Profiled with immunoSEQ multiplex PCR; TCRdb holds only in-frame clones, not every one. This table has some 100,000 clones, 75% to 90% appearing once. Here the sequenced sample was peripheral blood, taken 28 days after the second AZD1222 dose. These receptors were collected from an adult who received the AZD1222 COVID-19 vaccine. Both conserved end residues are part of each CDR3. D genes are given only for firm matches. Only some rows state a clone size, as once, few, many or a class for expanded clones.

D	size	V	J	CDR3	DNA
TRBD1	NA	TRBV5-8	TRBJ2-5	CASSHWDSIQETQYF	TGTGCCAGCAGTCATTGGGACAGCATCCAAGAGACCCAGTACTTC
NA	NA	TRBV12-3/TRBV12-4	TRBJ1-2	CASGTQENYGYTF	TGTGCCAGCGGAACGCAGGAGAACTATGGCTACACCTTC
NA	NA	TRBV4-1	TRBJ2-4	CASSFGVGNIQYF	TGCGCCAGCAGCTTCGGGGTAGGAAACATTCAGTACTTC
NA	once	TRBV6-2/TRBV6-3	TRBJ1-5	CASSFGQSIGNQPQHF	TGTGCCAGCAGTTTTGGCCAAAGTATTGGCAATCAGCCCCAGCATTTT
TRBD1	NA	TRBV9	TRBJ1-6	CASSRRDSRSSYNSPLHF	TGTGCCAGCAGTCGCCGGGACAGTCGAAGCTCCTATAATTCACCCCTCCACTTT
TRBD1	NA	TRBV19	TRBJ2-7	CATKGQVSGEQYF	TGTGCCACAAAGGGACAGGTCTCGGGGGAGCAGTACTTC
TRBD1	NA	TRBV19	TRBJ2-7	CASSLGQGGLYEQYF	TGTGCCAGTAGCCTTGGACAGGGTGGTCTCTACGAGCAGTACTTC
NA	NA	TRBV11-2	TRBJ2-5	CASSRVRRQETQYF	TGTGCCAGCAGCCGGGTTCGGCGACAAGAGACCCAGTACTTC
TRBD1	NA	TRBV9	TRBJ2-7	CASSGQGAYEQYF	TGTGCCAGCTCGGGACAGGGGGCCTACGAGCAGTACTTC
TRBD1	NA	TRBV7-3	TRBJ2-1	CASSLSGTGIDEQFF	TGTGCCAGCAGCTTATCCGGGACAGGGATCGATGAGCAGTTCTTC
NA	NA	TRBV10-1	TRBJ2-1	CASSDQGGVVSEQFF	TGCGCCAGCAGTGACCAGGGGGGGGTCGTTTCTGAGCAGTTCTTC
NA	NA	TRBV18	TRBJ2-2	CASSPTMRDSVYTGELFF	TGTGCCAGCTCACCAACGATGCGCGATAGCGTTTATACCGGGGAGCTGTTTTTT
NA	once	TRBV6-5	TRBJ2-3	CATRTVEGAQYF	TGTGCCACCAGGACAGTCGAAGGCGCCCAGTATTTT
NA	NA	TRBV13	TRBJ2-7	CASSLGPAGSYF	TGTGCCAGCAGCTTAGGCCCGGCAGGGTCCTACTTC
TRBD1	NA	TRBV5-8	TRBJ1-2	CASSLGGQDANYGYTF	TGTGCCAGCAGCTTGGGGGGACAGGACGCTAACTATGGCTACACCTTC
NA	NA	TRBV6-2/TRBV6-3	TRBJ2-3	CASSAAGDTQYF	TGTGCCAGCAGCGCGGCGGGAGATACGCAGTATTTT
TRBD1	NA	TRBV18	TRBJ2-7	CASSPDRGFSYEQYF	TGTGCCAGCTCACCGGACAGGGGGTTCTCCTACGAGCAGTACTTC
NA	NA	TRBV11-3	TRBJ1-1	CASSLDGETEAFF	TGTGCCAGCAGCTTAGATGGGGAGACTGAAGCTTTCTTT
TRBD1	NA	TRBV4-2	TRBJ1-6	CASSRQAGTGDSPLHF	TGTGCCAGCAGCCGCCAAGCCGGGACAGGGGATTCACCCCTCCACTTT
TRBD1	NA	TRBV9	TRBJ1-5	CAGPRQGKNQPQHF	TGTGCCGGACCCCGACAGGGGAAGAACCAGCCCCAGCATTTT
TRBD2	once	TRBV9	TRBJ2-3	CASSPALPGTSGSGGPDTQYF	TGTGCCAGCAGCCCGGCCCTCCCCGGGACTAGCGGGAGCGGGGGCCCAGATACGCAGTATTTT
TRBD1	few	TRBV7-9	TRBJ2-7	CASSATGYAYEQYF	TGTGCCAGCAGCGCGACAGGGTATGCCTACGAGCAGTACTTC
NA	NA	TRBV24-1	TRBJ2-2	CATSRTSNTGELFF	TGTGCCACCAGTAGGACATCGAACACCGGGGAGCTGTTTTTT
NA	NA	TRBV5-1	TRBJ2-2	CASSLGADNTGELFF	TGCGCCAGCAGCTTGGGGGCAGATAATACCGGGGAGCTGTTTTTT
NA	once	TRBV12-3/TRBV12-4	TRBJ1-6	CASSTDSPLHF	TGTGCCAGCAGCACCGATTCACCCCTCCACTTT
TRBD2	NA	TRBV7-6	TRBJ2-3	CASSLPLTSGGAWKTDTQYF	TGTGCCAGCAGCCTTCCGCTGACTAGCGGGGGAGCCTGGAAGACAGATACGCAGTATTTT
NA	NA	TRBV4-1	TRBJ1-4	CASSPTGSFGEKLFF	TGCGCCAGCAGCCCTACAGGGTCTTTTGGAGAAAAACTGTTTTTT
NA	NA	TRBV18	TRBJ2-7	CASSHSTYEQYF	TGTGCCAGCTCACACTCCACCTACGAGCAGTACTTC
TRBD1	NA	TRBV5-1	TRBJ1-2	CASSQTGTARGYTF	TGCGCCAGCAGCCAAACAGGGACAGCTCGCGGCTACACCTTC